This TCR beta chain was profiled in a study of T cells in Graves' hyperthyroidism and ophthalmopathy. Study-level points and caveats: From stable hyperthyroidism, ophthalmopathy was set apart by a 13 V-J model.

CDR1 and CDR2 (germline): GTSNPN, SVGIG (reference sequence). The CDR3 contains 14 residues. V shed 1 base, J shed 6 bases, and the junction held 3 bases outside the gene matches. RNA transcripts served as the template for amplifying TCR beta CDR3 regions. During a first-round RT-PCR of the TCR CDR3, the HTBI primer set was used. TCRdb re-analysed the multiplex PCR reads in MiXCR, keeping a single row per CDR3 protein. The sample has roughly 740,000 distinct CDR3 sequences; roughly 15% are singletons. In this sample, this clonotype turned up many times. Its antigen is as yet unknown. The authors obtained PBMCs from roughly 10 ml of fresh peripheral blood.

The rearrangement links TRBV30 to TRBJ2-1, with 10 bases matching TRBD2. Sequencing was done on a sample of blood. The source is a man between 18 and 29 years old with Graves' hyperthyroidism. Here the CDR3 reads CAWSGAGGGNEQFF. The CDR3 bases are TGTGCCTGGAGTGGAGCGGGGGGGGGCAATGAGCAGTTCTTC.